This TCR beta chain originates from a study of T cells in narcolepsy. The CDR3 totals 15 residues. Trimming took 1 base from V and 3 from J, leaving 11 bases between them. Per the germline V gene, CDR1 is SGHRS and CDR2 is YFSETQ. This table comes from immunoSEQ multiplex PCR, and its TCRdb copy is limited to in-frame clones, with some not included. Of about 27,000 clones in the sample, around 78% are singletons; the top ten hold around 3.7%. Sequenced material: CD45RA- memory CD4+ T cells from PBMCs. This rearrangement joins TRBV5-1 to TRBJ2-1; D call uncertain. This sequence was found in a human donor with narcolepsy. CDR3 DNA: TGCGCCAGCAGCTTGTCCCCGATGAGCTACAATGAGCAGTTCTTC. It translates to CASSLSPMSYNEQFF.